This TCR beta chain originates from a study of identical twins. From germline, CDR1 is DFQATT and CDR2 SNEGSKA (reference sequence). Trimming took 3 bases from V and 5 from J, leaving 16 bases between them. This CDR3 comprises 15 residues. Healthy Caucasians alone served as donors. A single record per CDR3 protein comes from TCRdb applying MiXCR to the 5' RACE reads. Here the sample spans just over 450,000 distinct CDR3 sequences, 14% being singletons. Regarding the study as a whole: Beta out-of-frame sequences displayed a weaker excess of sharing between twins. There was more out-of-frame TCR alpha sharing in monozygotic twins than models estimated.

Many counts were recorded for this clonotype. Its cognate antigen is unknown. This same sample was also taken into another study, of yellow fever vaccine responses in identical twins.

The chain employs TRBV20-1 and TRBJ2-2, with a possible D match to TRBD2 (6 bases). The sample consisted of CD4+ T cells sorted from blood. This TCR came from a young woman in good health. The DNA of the CDR3 is TGCAGTGCTAGGGACCGAATCCGGGGGACCGGGGAGCTGTTTTTT. This translates into CSARDRIRGTGELFF.